This is a list of T cell receptor beta chains from one sample in a study of blood T cell repertoires in COVID-19. Clones were read by immunoSEQ multiplex PCR, and TCRdb kept only the in-frame ones, dropping some. The repertoire holds about 400,000 clones, with around 92% as singletons. Sequences were obtained from PBMCs or T cells enriched from blood (not recorded which). Receptor source: a woman aged 25 to 39 who had recovered from COVID-19. The CDR3 runs from the conserved cysteine through the conserved F or W. Fields, in order: J gene, V gene, D gene, clone size, CDR3 DNA, CDR3 protein. A D gene is named only where the DNA matches it firmly. Clone size is given for some rows only: seen once, a few or many times, or a class if the clone is expanded.

J: TRBJ1-5; V: TRBV18; D: -; size: -; DNA: TGTGCCAGCTCACCACGAGGCAATCAGCCCCAGCATTTT; CDR3: CASSPRGNQPQHF
J: TRBJ2-3; V: TRBV7-6; D: -; size: -; DNA: TGTGCCAGCAGCTTAAATCCTAACACAGATACGCAGTATTTT; CDR3: CASSLNPNTDTQYF
J: TRBJ1-6; V: TRBV7-9; D: -; size: few; DNA: TGTGCCAGCAGCCCAAATGCCTATAATTCACCCCTCCACTTT; CDR3: CASSPNAYNSPLHF
J: TRBJ2-2; V: TRBV15; D: -; size: -; DNA: TGTGCCACTACGACTAGTAACACCGGGGAGCTGTTTTTT; CDR3: CATTTSNTGELFF
J: TRBJ1-5; V: TRBV7-2; D: -; size: -; DNA: TGTGCCAGCAGCTTCGGGGGAGCAGGGCGGCATCAGCCCCAGCATTTT; CDR3: CASSFGGAGRHQPQHF
J: TRBJ2-7; V: TRBV5-1; D: -; size: -; DNA: TGCGCCAGCCGCGAACAGGGAAATTCCTACGAGCAGTACTTC; CDR3: CASREQGNSYEQYF
J: TRBJ1-2; V: TRBV7-2; D: TRBD1; size: -; DNA: TGTGCCAGCAGCTTAAACAGGGGCGGTACCCCGAGCTTC; CDR3: CASSLNRGGTPSF
J: TRBJ2-2; V: TRBV7-8; D: -; size: -; DNA: TGTGCCACGTCCTGGCAGGGGCGGGAGCTGTTTTTT; CDR3: CATSWQGRELFF
J: TRBJ1-1; V: TRBV5-1; D: -; size: -; DNA: TGCGCCAGCAGCTTGGTTGGAGCGGCGAACACTGAAGCTTTCTTT; CDR3: CASSLVGAANTEAFF
J: TRBJ2-7; V: TRBV30; D: TRBD1; size: -; DNA: TGTGCCTGGAGTGGCCTGGGACAGGGCCTTTACGAGCAGTACTTC; CDR3: CAWSGLGQGLYEQYF
J: TRBJ2-7; V: TRBV7-9; D: TRBD2; size: -; DNA: TGTGCCAGCATCCGGACTAGCGGCTACGAGCAGTACTTC; CDR3: CASIRTSGYEQYF
J: TRBJ1-6; V: TRBV27; D: -; size: few; DNA: TGTGCCAGCAGTTTGACAGCATATAATTCACCCCTCCACTTT; CDR3: CASSLTAYNSPLHF
J: TRBJ1-2; V: TRBV18; D: -; size: -; DNA: TGTGCCAGCTCACCGGGCCAGGGTGGCTACACCTTC; CDR3: CASSPGQGGYTF
J: TRBJ1-2; V: TRBV15; D: -; size: once; DNA: TGTGCCACCAGCAGAGATCTGGGCCAGGGGAGAGGCTACACCTTC; CDR3: CATSRDLGQGRGYTF
J: TRBJ2-1; V: TRBV9; D: TRBD2; size: -; DNA: TGTGCCAGCAGCGTAGAGGGCGGGGGGCCCGCCAGTGAGCAGTTCTTC; CDR3: CASSVEGGGPASEQFF
J: TRBJ2-7; V: TRBV5-6; D: TRBD1; size: once; DNA: TGTGCCAGCAGCTTTGCGACAGGGATCGAGCAGTACTTC; CDR3: CASSFATGIEQYF
J: TRBJ2-1; V: TRBV18; D: TRBD2; size: -; DNA: TGTGCCAGCTCACCACCTGCGGGGGGGCAGTTCTTC; CDR3: CASSPPAGGQFF
J: TRBJ2-5; V: TRBV7-9; D: TRBD2; size: -; DNA: TGTGCCAGCAGCGCGGGACTAGCGGGGGTCGAGACCCAGTACTTC; CDR3: CASSAGLAGVETQYF
J: TRBJ2-5; V: TRBV28; D: TRBD2; size: -; DNA: TGTGCCAGCAGTTTAGTCGGGGGGGGCCAGGAAGAGACCCAGTACTTC; CDR3: CASSLVGGGQEETQYF
J: TRBJ1-2; V: TRBV16; D: TRBD1; size: -; DNA: TGTGCCAGCAGCCAATCGACCGTGCCGACAGGGCCCTATGGCTACACCTTC; CDR3: CASSQSTVPTGPYGYTF
J: TRBJ2-2; V: TRBV5-1; D: TRBD2; size: -; DNA: TGCGCCAGCAGCAAACTAATAGCGGGACCCAGGTTCGCGAACACCGGGGAGCTGTTTTTT; CDR3: CASSKLIAGPRFANTGELFF
J: TRBJ2-4; V: TRBV5-1; D: TRBD2; size: -; DNA: TGCGCCAGCAGCTTGAGCCTAGCGGGAGTAGGCAAAAACATTCAGTACTTC; CDR3: CASSLSLAGVGKNIQYF
J: TRBJ1-6; V: TRBV2; D: TRBD1; size: -; DNA: TGTGCCAGCAGCAAGACCGGGACAGGGCTAAGATCACCCCTCCACTTT; CDR3: CASSKTGTGLRSPLHF
J: TRBJ1-2; V: TRBV6-5; D: -; size: -; DNA: TGTGCCAGCAGTTCAGACAGGCTAAGCTACACCTTC; CDR3: CASSSDRLSYTF
J: TRBJ2-2; V: TRBV24-1; D: TRBD2; size: -; DNA: TGTGCCACCAGTATTAGCGGGAGGGTCACCGGGGAGCTGTTTTTT; CDR3: CATSISGRVTGELFF
J: TRBJ2-7; V: TRBV9; D: TRBD2; size: -; DNA: TGTGCCAGCAGCGTAAACCCCTTAGCGGGAGGGCTACGGGGGTCCTACGAGCAGTACTTC; CDR3: CASSVNPLAGGLRGSYEQYF
J: TRBJ2-5; V: TRBV30; D: -; size: -; DNA: TGTGCCTGGAGGCCCCCGGGACACAGGATTCAAGAGACCCAGTACTTC; CDR3: CAWRPPGHRIQETQYF
J: TRBJ2-6; V: TRBV19; D: -; size: -; DNA: TGTGCCAGTCAAAGCTGGGGGCAGGGGCGCTCTGGGGCCAACGTCCTGACTTTC; CDR3: CASQSWGQGRSGANVLTF
J: TRBJ1-2; V: TRBV27; D: -; size: -; DNA: TGTGCCAGCAGCCCCTTGGGCACTTTCTATGGCTACACCTTC; CDR3: CASSPLGTFYGYTF
J: TRBJ2-7; V: TRBV2; D: -; size: once; DNA: TGTGCCAGCATGAAGGACAGCCCCTACGAGCAGTACTTC; CDR3: CASMKDSPYEQYF
J: TRBJ1-1; V: TRBV7-2; D: TRBD1; size: -; DNA: TGTGCCAGCAGCTCCCGACAGGGTTTCACTGAAGCTTTCTTT; CDR3: CASSSRQGFTEAFF
J: TRBJ1-2; V: TRBV5-1; D: -; size: once; DNA: TGCGCCAGCAGGAGTAGCCCACTGGCGTATGGCTACACCTTC; CDR3: CASRSSPLAYGYTF
J: TRBJ1-2; V: TRBV6-5; D: TRBD1; size: -; DNA: TGTGCCAGCAGTTCGGGACAGGGCAACTATGGCTACACCTTC; CDR3: CASSSGQGNYGYTF
J: TRBJ2-4; V: TRBV28; D: -; size: -; DNA: TGTGCCAGCAAATCAGGCTTAACGGCCAAAAACATTCAGTACTTC; CDR3: CASKSGLTAKNIQYF
J: TRBJ1-5; V: TRBV19; D: -; size: -; DNA: TGTGCCAGTAGGGCCGTCGGGGGGAGGCCCCAGCATTTT; CDR3: CASRAVGGRPQHF
J: TRBJ2-7; V: TRBV7-2; D: TRBD1; size: -; DNA: TGTGCCAGCAGCTTCGGGACAGGAAAGGACGAGCAGTACTTC; CDR3: CASSFGTGKDEQYF
J: TRBJ2-7; V: TRBV6-5; D: TRBD2; size: -; DNA: TGTGCCAGCAGTTACTCGGTAGCGGGAGGTTACGAGCAGTACTTC; CDR3: CASSYSVAGGYEQYF
J: TRBJ1-2; V: TRBV13; D: TRBD1; size: -; DNA: TGTGCCAGCAGCTTAGGCCTCGGACAGGGAGACTATGGCTACACCTTC; CDR3: CASSLGLGQGDYGYTF
J: TRBJ2-7; V: TRBV7-8; D: -; size: -; DNA: TGTGCCAGCAGCCTGATATCCGAGTACGAGCAGTACTTC; CDR3: CASSLISEYEQYF
J: TRBJ1-2; V: TRBV5-4; D: -; size: once; DNA: TGTGCCAGCAGCTTGCGGGGTGATGTGGGCTACACCTTC; CDR3: CASSLRGDVGYTF
J: TRBJ2-2; V: TRBV11-2; D: TRBD2; size: -; DNA: TGTGCCAGCAGATACCCGCGGGGTAGCGGGCGACCGAACACCGGGGAGCTGTTTTTT; CDR3: CASRYPRGSGRPNTGELFF
J: TRBJ1-1; V: TRBV6-5; D: -; size: -; DNA: TGTGCCAGCAGTAGGGGTTGGGGGAACACTGAAGCTTTCTTT; CDR3: CASSRGWGNTEAFF
J: TRBJ2-2; V: TRBV25-1; D: TRBD1; size: -; DNA: TGTGCCAGCAGGATCGGGACAGGGAAATTGGCGCACACCGGGGAGCTGTTTTTT; CDR3: CASRIGTGKLAHTGELFF
J: TRBJ2-2; V: TRBV11-2; D: TRBD2; size: -; DNA: TGTGCCAGCAGTAGCGGGAGACGTTTGACCGGGGAGCTGTTTTTT; CDR3: CASSSGRRLTGELFF
J: TRBJ2-2; V: TRBV10-1; D: -; size: -; DNA: TGCGCCAGCAGTGACCAGACAGCGTTCAACACCGGGGAGCTGTTTTTT; CDR3: CASSDQTAFNTGELFF
J: TRBJ2-2; V: TRBV7-3; D: -; size: few; DNA: TGTGCCAGCATCACAGAAAGGAGGGGAAACACCGGGGAGCTGTTTTTT; CDR3: CASITERRGNTGELFF
J: TRBJ1-2; V: TRBV5-1; D: TRBD1; size: -; DNA: TGCGCCAGCAGCCTAGGACAGGGTTGGGGCTACACCTTC; CDR3: CASSLGQGWGYTF
J: TRBJ1-5; V: TRBV30; D: TRBD1; size: -; DNA: TGTGCCTGGGGACGGGACAGAAATCAGCCCCAGCATTTT; CDR3: CAWGRDRNQPQHF
J: TRBJ2-1; V: TRBV6-2/TRBV6-3; D: TRBD2; size: -; DNA: TGTGCCAGCAGTTACCCCAGACTAGCGGGACGTGCGGATGAGCAGTTCTTC; CDR3: CASSYPRLAGRADEQFF
J: TRBJ2-3; V: TRBV5-1; D: -; size: -; DNA: TGCGCCAGCAGCTCACGGACTAATACGCAGTATTTT; CDR3: CASSSRTNTQYF
J: TRBJ2-7; V: TRBV5-6; D: TRBD1; size: -; DNA: TGTGCCAGCAGCTCAGGGACAGGTCCCTACGAGCAGTACTTC; CDR3: CASSSGTGPYEQYF
J: TRBJ2-1; V: TRBV7-2; D: TRBD2; size: -; DNA: TGTGCCAGCAGCTTAGCGGTAGCGGGGGGGGTACTCAATGAGCAGTTCTTC; CDR3: CASSLAVAGGVLNEQFF
J: TRBJ2-3; V: TRBV5-1; D: TRBD2; size: once; DNA: TGCGCCAGCAGCTTGGCTGCGGGAGAGGATACGCAGTATTTT; CDR3: CASSLAAGEDTQYF
J: TRBJ2-7; V: TRBV12-5; D: -; size: -; DNA: TGTGCTAGTGGTTTGGTAATTGGTAGCAGCTACGAGCAGTACTTC; CDR3: CASGLVIGSSYEQYF